These 10 T cell receptor beta chains originate from one sample sequenced in a study of OX40 agonist ivuxolimab in advanced cancers. TCRdb's table, derived via immunoSEQ multiplex PCR, lists solely in-frame clones and lacks some. The sample lists some 73,000 clones, about 88% seen once, with roughly 8% in the top ten. Here the sequenced sample was CD4+ or CD8+ T cells sorted from blood, taken in a trial of the OX40 agonist ivuxolimab. Receptors were obtained from an adult with an advanced solid tumor such as melanoma, head and neck, liver or kidney cancer.

The chain employs TRBV7-7 and TRBJ1-3, with TRBD1 matching 9 bases. The CDR3 runs 18 residues. Trimming took 5 bases from V and 4 from J; bases not matched to a gene: 15. The germline CDR1 and CDR2 sequences are SSHAT and FNYEAQ (reference sequence). The CDR3 nucleotides read TGTGCCAGCAGCGCCCACCGGGACAGGGATTTTGCGGGAAACACCATATATTTT. Its protein product is CASSAHRDRDFAGNTIYF.

The rearrangement joins TRBV12-5 to TRBJ2-1; TRBD1 matches 9 bases. The CDR3 is 14 amino acids. Per the germline V gene, CDR1 is LGHNT and CDR2 is FRNRAP. J lost 5 bases, V lost 5 bases, and 4 bases had no gene match. CDR3 DNA: TGTGCTAGTGGTCCCGGGACAGGGAACAATGAGCAGTTCTTC. The encoded protein is CASGPGTGNNEQFF.

A few counts support this clone. The chain couples TRBV5-1 to TRBJ1-5; possibly TRBD1 for D (5 bases). The CDR3 length is 15 residues. Germline loops: CDR1 SGHRS, CDR2 YFSETQ. V was trimmed by 0 bases and J by 5 bases, leaving 12 bases between them. The CDR3 is CASSLESGAHQPQHF. DNA for the CDR3: TGCGCCAGCAGCTTGGAATCTGGGGCTCATCAGCCCCAGCATTTT.

The chain has TRBV6-5 and TRBJ2-6; 8 positions agree with TRBD2. The CDR3 sequence is 15 residues long. Germline CDR1 is MNHEY and CDR2 is SVGAGI. Trimming cost V 8 bases and J 0 bases; bases outside gene matches: 3. This CDR3 reads CASRTSFSGANVLTF. The DNA for the CDR3 is TGTGCCAGCCGGACTAGCTTCTCTGGGGCCAACGTCCTGACTTTC.

This clone was observed a handful of times. The rearrangement joins TRBV21-1 to TRBJ2-4; the table names TRBD1, a call not compared with the DNA. TRBV21-1 is recorded as a pseudogene. This CDR3 contains 16 residues. The CDR3 region has the DNA TGTGCCAGCAGCAAAGGACCAGGGGAAACCAAAAACATTCAGTACTTC. Its protein is CASSKGPGETKNIQYF.

The J gene is TRBJ1-2, the V gene TRBV28; D perhaps matches TRBD1 (6 bases). CDR3 size: 16 residues. Germline V gives CDR1 MDHEN, CDR2 SYDVKM. The V and J ends lost 3 bases and 5 bases respectively, with 19 bases between them. CDR3 DNA sequence: TGTGCCAGCAGTTTGGCTCACGGCCTTAGGGGGTATGGCTACACCTTC. Translated: CASSLAHGLRGYGYTF.

The chain uses TRBV27 and TRBJ2-3; D not certain. The CDR3 is 13 residues long. The V end lost 1 base, the J end lost 4 bases, and 6 bases lay between the germline ends. Germline lookup yields CDR1 MNHEY and CDR2 SMNVEV (reference sequence). CDR3 in DNA: TGTGCCAGCAGTTTATGGGCTTCAGATACGCAGTATTTT. It encodes CASSLWASDTQYF.

This CDR3 is CASSEGGSRNEQFF. The CDR3, as DNA: TGTGCCAGCAGTGAAGGGGGAAGCCGCAATGAGCAGTTCTTC. The chain combines TRBV25-1 with TRBJ2-1; either TRBD1 or TRBD2 may fit D (5 bases each). Deletions cut 2 bases from V and 6 bases from J, with 11 bases between. Germline V gene lookup returns CDR1 MGHDK and CDR2 SYGVNS. This CDR3 is built from 14 residues.

The V call is TRBV5-1, the J call TRBJ2-7; D unresolved. In germline, CDR1 is SGHRS, CDR2 YFSETQ. The CDR3 spans 14 residues. V lost 4 bases, J lost 0 bases, and 11 bases lay in between. Here the CDR3 DNA reads TGCGCCAGCAGCGTGCAGTCAGACTCCTACGAGCAGTACTTC. It specifies CASSVQSDSYEQYF.

The chain is built from TRBV9 and TRBJ2-5; possible D gene TRBD2, 5 bases. From germline, CDR1 is SGDLS and CDR2 YYNGEE. The CDR3 runs 14 residues. Trimming pared 3 bases from V and 2 bases from J, leaving 11 bases between. This chain's CDR3 is CASSAGLTQETQYF. The CDR3 DNA is TGTGCCAGCAGCGCGGGATTAACTCAAGAGACCCAGTACTTC.